The 32 T cell receptor beta chains below all came from one sample that was sequenced in a study of OX40 agonist ivuxolimab in advanced cancers. Here immunoSEQ multiplex PCR was the method, and the copy in TCRdb shows in-frame clones only, minus some. The sample has tens of thousands of clones, around 93% seen once. The specimen comprised CD4+ or CD8+ T cells sorted from blood, sampled in a trial of the OX40 agonist ivuxolimab. The receptors stem from an adult with an advanced solid tumor such as melanoma, head and neck, liver or kidney cancer.

The chain joins TRBV5-6 to TRBJ2-1, with D tentatively TRBD2 (6 bases). The CDR3 sequence is 14 residues long. Germline V gene data show CDR1 as SGHDT and CDR2 as YYEEEE. The V and J ends lost 2 bases and 7 bases respectively, with 13 bases between them. In nucleotides, the CDR3 is TGTGCCAGCAGCTTCCTTCTTAGCGGTAATGAGCAGTTCTTC. Protein product: CASSFLLSGNEQFF.

The rearrangement links TRBV7-9 to TRBJ1-1; D not resolved. V dropped 4 bases and J dropped 7 bases, with 19 bases sitting between them. The CDR3 extends over 15 amino acids. Germline V CDR1 and CDR2: SEHNR, FQNEAQ (reference sequence). The CDR3 protein is CASSSGPLESLEAFF. As DNA, the CDR3 is TGTGCCAGCAGCTCCGGGCCCCTCGAATCCCTTGAAGCTTTCTTT.

The chain carries TRBV4-2 and TRBJ2-2, with D uncertain. CDR1 and CDR2 (germline): LGHNA, YNFKEQ. The CDR3 length is 13 residues. Between the trimmed V and J ends, which lost 0 bases and 6 bases, there was a span of 5 bases. The CDR3 loop reads CASSQEGPGELFF. In DNA, the CDR3 is TGTGCCAGCAGCCAAGAGGGCCCCGGGGAGCTGTTTTTT.

This sequence joins TRBV18 and TRBJ2-7, with D unclear. Per germline, CDR1 KGHSH and CDR2 LQKENI. The length of the CDR3 is 16 residues. Trimming stripped 3 bases from V and 0 bases from J, with 15 bases between. CDR3 DNA sequence: TGTGCCAGCTCACCGCTTGGACGCACCTTCTCCTACGAGCAGTACTTC. Its translation is CASSPLGRTFSYEQYF.

The chain combines TRBV4-1 with TRBJ1-4; tentative D call: TRBD1 (6 bases). This CDR3 spans 16 amino acids. V was pared by 0 bases and J by 0 bases, with 8 bases between. Germline CDR1 and CDR2: MGHRA and YSYEKL. DNA of the CDR3: TGCGCCAGCAGCCAAGAGGGGGCCACAACTAATGAAAAACTGTTTTTT. Amino acids: CASSQEGATTNEKLFF.

J is TRBJ2-3 and V is TRBV5-4; 8 nucleotides match TRBD2. Trimming cost V 4 bases and J 2 bases; bases outside gene matches: 15. Looked up from germline, CDR1 is SGHNT and CDR2 is YYREEE (reference sequence). The CDR3 has 18 residues. CDR3: CASSPPSGAGGDTDTQYF. The CDR3, as DNA: TGTGCCAGCAGCCCACCCTCTGGGGCGGGGGGAGACACAGATACGCAGTATTTT. Full variable domain (missing parts from reference TRBV5-4 and TRBJ2-3): ETGVTQSPTHLIKTRGQQVTLRCSSQSGHNTVSWYQQALGQGPQFIFQYYREEENGRGNFPPRFSGLQFPNYSSELNVNALELDDSALYLCASSPPSGAGGDTDTQYFGPGTRLTVL.

The V gene is TRBV11-2, the J gene TRBJ2-3; 8 positions agree with TRBD2. After removal of 1 base from V and 5 bases from J, the junction contained 5 bases not matched to a gene. The CDR3 extends over 15 amino acids. CDR1 is SGHAT, CDR2 FQNNGV, per germline. This CDR3 reads CASSLAGGSQDTQYF. As DNA, the CDR3 is TGTGCCAGCAGCTTAGCGGGGGGGTCACAAGATACGCAGTATTTT.

The gene calls are TRBV11-2 and TRBJ1-1; the D gene is possibly TRBD1 (6 bases). Deletions cut 4 bases from V and 5 bases from J, with 20 bases between. This CDR3 has 16 amino acids. Germline V lookup: CDR1 SGHAT, CDR2 FQNNGV. CDR3 loop: CASSSSPSTGRTEAFF. CDR3 in DNA: TGTGCCAGCAGCTCATCCCCATCGACAGGTCGGACTGAAGCTTTCTTT. The variable domain in full, completed from reference TRBV11-2 and TRBJ1-1, reads EAGVAQSPRYKIIEKRQSVAFWCNPISGHATLYWYQQILGQGPKLLIQFQNNGVVDDSQLPKDRFSAERLKGVDSTLKIQPAKLEDSAVYLCASSSSPSTGRTEAFFGQGTRLTVV.

The rearrangement joins TRBV29-1 to TRBJ1-1; possible D gene TRBD1, 5 bases. Between the trimmed V and J ends, which lost 5 bases and 8 bases, there was a span of 12 bases. The CDR3 spans 11 residues. Germline CDR1 SQVTM, CDR2 ANQGSEA. The CDR3 bases are TGCAGCGTTAGGGGAGCTTACGAAGCTTTCTTT. This sequence encodes CSVRGAYEAFF.

This rearrangement joins TRBV4-1 to TRBJ2-1; 11 bases are shared with TRBD2. Germline V gives CDR1 MGHRA, CDR2 YSYEKL. The CDR3 extends over 15 amino acids. V trimming: 4 bases; J trimming: 10 bases; junction bases outside the gene matches: 9. CDR3 nucleotide sequence: TGCGCCAGCAGCCTAGCGGGGGGGCCCTTAGGGGAGCAGTTCTTC. Residues: CASSLAGGPLGEQFF.

The sample holds a few counts of this clone. This chain connects TRBV4-1 to TRBJ1-1; 10 nucleotides match TRBD1. The germline V gene has CDR1 MGHRA and CDR2 YSYEKL. V trimming: 2 bases; J trimming: 10 bases; junction bases outside the gene matches: 7. The CDR3 length is 14 residues. The CDR3: CASSQRTGGIGAFF. The CDR3 bases are TGCGCCAGCAGCCAAAGGACAGGGGGTATAGGAGCTTTCTTT.

This rearrangement joins TRBV7-9 to TRBJ1-2; 7 bases fit TRBD1. V was pared by 1 base and J by 3 bases, with 14 bases of the junction left unmatched. The CDR3 has 18 residues. Germline CDR1 and CDR2: SEHNR and FQNEAQ (reference sequence). CDR3 nucleotide sequence: TGTGCCAGCAGCTTAGTCGGGACAGAGGGTAGGGGAGACTATGGCTACACCTTC. Its translation: CASSLVGTEGRGDYGYTF.

V usage is TRBV27 and J usage is TRBJ2-3; 9 nucleotides agree with TRBD2. Germline assignment: CDR1 MNHEY and CDR2 SMNVEV (reference sequence). The CDR3 extends over 16 amino acids. Germline trimming cut 4 bases from V and 5 bases from J; bases unmatched to any gene: 10. The CDR3 loop is CASSSLSSGGGDTQYF. The DNA for the CDR3 is TGTGCCAGCAGTTCCCTTAGTAGCGGGGGAGGAGATACGCAGTATTTT.

The chain combines TRBV27 with TRBJ1-5, with a possible D match to TRBD1 (6 bases). Between the trimmed V and J ends, which lost 4 bases and 7 bases, there was a span of 11 bases. The germline gives CDR1 MNHEY, CDR2 SMNVEV (reference sequence). This CDR3 is 13 amino acids long. This CDR3 is CASSSNRDQPQHF. CDR3 sequence (DNA): TGTGCCAGCAGTTCGAACAGGGACCAGCCCCAGCATTTT.

The chain carries TRBV6-1 and TRBJ1-2; possible D gene TRBD1, 5 bases. Trimming took off 5 bases at V and 2 bases at J, with 12 bases between the two ends. The germline CDR1 and CDR2 sequences are MNHNS and SASEGT. This CDR3 comprises 14 residues. CDR3 loop: CASSPWGANYGYTF. CDR3 DNA sequence: TGTGCCAGCAGTCCGTGGGGCGCGAACTATGGCTACACCTTC.

The V call is TRBV25-1, the J call TRBJ2-7; the D is unclear. This CDR3 has 11 residues. V was trimmed by 6 bases and J by 4 bases, leaving 7 bases between them. The V gene's germline CDR1 is MGHDK and CDR2 SYGVNS. For the CDR3, the DNA is TGTGCCAGCAGCGTAATATACGAGCAGTACTTC. As protein: CASSVIYEQYF.

The chain couples TRBV15 to TRBJ2-5, with D unclear. This CDR3 is built from 13 residues. Germline V gene sequence: CDR1 LNHNV, CDR2 YYDKDF (reference sequence). V was cut by 3 bases and J by 0 bases, with 5 bases left in between. CDR3: CATSRSYQETQYF. In DNA, the CDR3 is TGTGCCACCAGCAGGTCGTACCAAGAGACCCAGTACTTC.

This clone was observed a single time. The gene calls are TRBV5-5 and TRBJ2-7; possibly TRBD1 for D (6 bases). The CDR3 spans 12 residues. Trimming removed 5 bases from V and 5 bases from J, with 11 bases in between. From germline, CDR1 is SGHKS and CDR2 YYEKEE (reference sequence). In nucleotides, the CDR3 is TGTGCCAGCAGTCTGACAGGCGACGAGCAGTACTTC. Its protein is CASSLTGDEQYF.

The chain joins TRBV20-1 to TRBJ2-7; D call uncertain. Germline CDR1 DFQATT, CDR2 SNEGSKA (reference sequence). The CDR3 runs to 11 residues. Trimming cost V 3 bases and J 3 bases, with 6 bases left between them. The CDR3 spells CSASAYYEQYF. The DNA for the CDR3 is TGCAGTGCTAGCGCCTACTACGAGCAGTACTTC.

This clone appeared many times. This chain connects TRBV6-4 to TRBJ2-3; D call uncertain. V gave up 0 bases and J gave up 3 bases, with 4 bases separating them. CDR3 length: 13 amino acids. CDR1 and CDR2 from the germline V gene are MRHNA and SNTAGT. Written as DNA, the CDR3 is TGTGCCAGCAGTGACTCGGAGACAGATACGCAGTATTTT. Protein: CASSDSETDTQYF.

This clone was picked up a small number of times. The J gene is TRBJ2-5, the V gene TRBV7-9; D ambiguous. Looked up from germline, CDR1 is SEHNR and CDR2 is FQNEAQ (reference sequence). The CDR3 has 15 residues. The V end lost 5 bases, the J end lost 1 base, and 14 bases lay between the germline ends. The CDR3 reads CASSPKWGLQETQYF. In nucleotides, the CDR3 is TGTGCCAGCAGCCCCAAGTGGGGTCTCCAAGAGACCCAGTACTTC.

CDR3: CASSLDPYEQYF. CDR3 coding DNA: TGTGCCAGCAGCTTAGATCCCTACGAGCAGTACTTC. The chain is built from TRBV11-2 and TRBJ2-7; no reliable D call. V lost 0 bases and J lost 2, with 2 bases in between. The CDR3 length is 12 residues. Per germline, CDR1 SGHAT and CDR2 FQNNGV. The full variable domain, completed using reference TRBV11-2 and TRBJ2-7, is EAGVAQSPRYKIIEKRQSVAFWCNPISGHATLYWYQQILGQGPKLLIQFQNNGVVDDSQLPKDRFSAERLKGVDSTLKIQPAKLEDSAVYLCASSLDPYEQYFGPGTRLTVT.

The rearrangement links TRBV15 to TRBJ1-1, with a possible D match to TRBD1 (6 bases). The CDR3 runs 17 residues. CDR1 is LNHNV, CDR2 YYDKDF, per germline (reference sequence). V was shortened by 0 bases and J by 0 bases, with 14 bases between the two germline ends. The CDR3 loop reads CATSRESRTVMNTEAFF. For the CDR3, the DNA is TGTGCCACCAGCAGAGAATCGAGGACAGTAATGAACACTGAAGCTTTCTTT.

The V and J genes are TRBV5-4 and TRBJ2-1; TRBD2 aligns across 8 bases. With 4 bases clipped from V and 9 bases from J, the junction kept 3 bases outside the gene matches. This CDR3 comprises 12 residues. CDR1 SGHNT and CDR2 YYREEE come from the germline V gene (reference sequence). CDR3 sequence (DNA): TGTGCCAGCAGCACTACTAGCGGTGAGCAGTTCTTC. This encodes CASSTTSGEQFF.

The chain recombines TRBV2 with TRBJ2-7; the D gene is possibly TRBD2 (7 bases). With 7 bases removed from V and 5 bases from J, the gap between germline ends came to 18 bases. The germline V gene has CDR1 SNHLY and CDR2 FYNNEI. This CDR3 has 14 amino acids. As DNA, the CDR3 is TGTGCCAGCATGCGGAGGGGGGGCCCCGACGAGCAGTACTTC. Translation gives CASMRRGGPDEQYF.

The gene calls are TRBV6-1 and TRBJ1-1; D not certain. Germline V gene sequence: CDR1 MNHNS, CDR2 SASEGT. This CDR3 is built from 12 residues. Trimming removed 7 bases at V and 2 bases at J, with 8 bases between. The CDR3 sequence is CASTWSNTEAFF. CDR3 nucleotides: TGTGCCAGCACGTGGAGTAACACTGAAGCTTTCTTT.

This chain connects TRBV27 to TRBJ1-2; TRBD1 matches 7 bases. This CDR3 region has 13 residues. Unmatched junction bases numbered 5, after V lost 2 bases and J lost 8 bases. Germline CDR1 reads MNHEY; CDR2 reads SMNVEV (reference sequence). The CDR3 protein is CASSLQGGRGYTF. Written as DNA, the CDR3 is TGTGCCAGCAGTTTACAGGGGGGGAGGGGCTACACCTTC.

J is TRBJ1-1 and V is TRBV27; 7 bases agree with TRBD1. This CDR3 has 12 residues. CDR1 and CDR2 (germline): MNHEY, SMNVEV (reference sequence). The V segment lost 6 bases and the J segment 5 bases; nucleotides outside the gene matches: 3. DNA for the CDR3: TGTGCCAGCAGACAGGGGAAAACTGAAGCTTTCTTT. Its translation is CASRQGKTEAFF.

The rearrangement links TRBV27 to TRBJ1-1; D unresolved. V gave up 5 bases and J gave up 3 bases, with 7 bases separating them. The CDR3 loop spans 12 amino acids. Germline values: CDR1 MNHEY, CDR2 SMNVEV (reference sequence). The CDR3, as DNA: TGTGCCAGCAGTGCTTCAGACACTGAAGCTTTCTTT. Translating it yields CASSASDTEAFF.

In its sample, this clone was seen once. This rearrangement joins TRBV7-2 to TRBJ2-7; D is undetermined. This CDR3 is 14 amino acids long. Trimming took off 4 bases at V and 2 bases at J, with 12 bases between the two ends. Germline V CDR1 and CDR2: SGHTA, FQGNSA. In nucleotides, the CDR3 is TGTGCCAGCAGCTCAAACAGTCCGCCCTACGAGCAGTACTTC. Its protein product is CASSSNSPPYEQYF.

The chain uses TRBV7-9 and TRBJ2-7; no clear D gene. The CDR3 sequence is 15 residues long. CDR1 and CDR2 from the germline V gene are SEHNR and FQNEAQ (reference sequence). The V and J ends lost 5 bases and 2 bases respectively, with 16 bases between them. The CDR3 bases are TGTGCCAGCAGCCAAGTGGGCTTAGGAACCTACGAGCAGTACTTC. The encoded protein is CASSQVGLGTYEQYF.

This chain links TRBV7-9 with TRBJ1-2; maybe TRBD1 (6 bases). CDR1 and CDR2 from the germline V gene are SEHNR and FQNEAQ (reference sequence). This CDR3 is built from 15 residues. V lost 6 bases and J 4 bases, leaving 18 bases between the germline ends. The CDR3 DNA is TGTGCCAGCAGATCATTGGGGGGGCCGTTCTATGGCTACACCTTC. Encoded protein: CASRSLGGPFYGYTF.